These T cell receptor beta chains were read from a single sample in a study of a mutant IDH1 vaccine in newly diagnosed glioma. Here immunoSEQ multiplex PCR was the method, and the copy in TCRdb shows in-frame clones only, minus some. The data hold about 83,000 clones, with over 75% observed a single time. No antigen is known for these receptors. The sample here was PBMCs, taken from a glioma patient whose treatment included an IDH1 peptide vaccine. These TCRs come from a woman aged 45-60 years with glioma. The CDR3 runs from the conserved cysteine through the conserved F or W. A D gene is named only where the DNA matches it firmly. Clone size is stated in some rows and not others, as once, few, many or a class when expanded.

cdr3_nt cdr3_aa v_call d_call j_call clone_size
TGTGCCATCAGGGGGGGACTAGCCGACAGCGAGCAGTACTTC CAIRGGLADSEQYF TRBV10-3 TRBD2 TRBJ2-7 NA
TGTGCCAGCATCGACACACTAAATCAGCCCCAGCATTTT CASIDTLNQPQHF TRBV28 NA TRBJ1-5 NA
TGCAGCGTTGGGTGGCAGGGCTTCATGAACACTGAAGCTTTCTTT CSVGWQGFMNTEAFF TRBV29-1 NA TRBJ1-1 NA
TGTGCCAGCAGTTTAGCGCCACCCGGGGAGCTGTTTTTT CASSLAPPGELFF TRBV28 NA TRBJ2-2 NA
TGTGCCAGCAGCTCCTCTCTTCATCAGGGACGGTACTCTGGAAACACCATATATTTT CASSSSLHQGRYSGNTIYF TRBV12-1 NA TRBJ1-3 NA
TGTGCCAGCTCACCGCCTGGACAGGGGGGGGAGACCCAGTACTTC CASSPPGQGGETQYF TRBV18 TRBD1 TRBJ2-5 NA
TGTGCCTCCGACGGGGCGTCAATTCTGTACACTGAAGCTTTCTTT CASDGASILYTEAFF TRBV30 NA TRBJ1-1 few
TGTGCCAGCAGCCCTTGGACTAGCGACACCGGGGAGCTGTTTTTT CASSPWTSDTGELFF TRBV11-3 TRBD2 TRBJ2-2 NA
TGTGCTAGTGGTTTGCTCGGGCTGGGAGGGTTCACCTACGAGCAGTACTTC CASGLLGLGGFTYEQYF TRBV12-5 TRBD2 TRBJ2-7 NA
TGTGCCAGCAGTGCTTCAGGGGGTAGGAGCACTGAAGCTTTCTTT CASSASGGRSTEAFF TRBV25-1 TRBD1 TRBJ1-1 NA
TGCGCCAGCTCCCCGGGGATTCGTAACACTGAAGCTTTCTTT CASSPGIRNTEAFF TRBV5-1 NA TRBJ1-1 NA
TGCGCCAGCAGCCATCCAAGGACGGGCGGCACCTTCGGAAATGAAAAACTGTTTTTT CASSHPRTGGTFGNEKLFF TRBV4-1 NA TRBJ1-4 NA
TGTGCCAGCAGCTTAGTCGCATCCTCCTACGAGCAGTACTTC CASSLVASSYEQYF TRBV7-9 NA TRBJ2-7 few
TGTGCCAGTAGTTTGGTAGCGGGAACCCAGCCCCAGCATTTT CASSLVAGTQPQHF TRBV19 NA TRBJ1-5 NA
TGTGCCAGCAGTTACTCGGGCCTAAGCACAGATACGCAGTATTTT CASSYSGLSTDTQYF TRBV6-5 NA TRBJ2-3 NA
TGTGCCAGCTCACCCGCGGAGAGCTCCTACAATGAGCAGTTCTTC CASSPAESSYNEQFF TRBV18 NA TRBJ2-1 NA
TGCGCCAGCAGCCCCCTTCCGGGACTAGCGGGAGTACGGTACAATGAGCAGTTCTTC CASSPLPGLAGVRYNEQFF TRBV4-1 TRBD2 TRBJ2-1 NA
TGTGCCAGCAGCTTCCTCCAGGGTCAGAAGAAGCTGTTTTTT CASSFLQGQKKLFF TRBV5-6 NA TRBJ2-2 NA
TGTGCCAGCAGCGGGACACCGTACCAAGAGACCCAGTACTTC CASSGTPYQETQYF TRBV6-6 NA TRBJ2-5 NA
TGTGCCAGCAGTCCGGGACTCGATACGCAGTATTTT CASSPGLDTQYF TRBV2 NA TRBJ2-3 NA